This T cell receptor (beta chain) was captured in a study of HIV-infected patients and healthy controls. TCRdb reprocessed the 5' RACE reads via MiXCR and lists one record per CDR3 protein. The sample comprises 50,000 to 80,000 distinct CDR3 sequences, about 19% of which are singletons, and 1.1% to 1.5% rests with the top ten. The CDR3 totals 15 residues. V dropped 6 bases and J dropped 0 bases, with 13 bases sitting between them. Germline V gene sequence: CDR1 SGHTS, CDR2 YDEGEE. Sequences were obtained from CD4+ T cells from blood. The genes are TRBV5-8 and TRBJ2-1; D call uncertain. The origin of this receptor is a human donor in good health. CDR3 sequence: CASTPGRISYNEQFF. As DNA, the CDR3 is TGTGCCAGCACTCCCGGCCGGATCTCCTACAATGAGCAGTTCTTC.